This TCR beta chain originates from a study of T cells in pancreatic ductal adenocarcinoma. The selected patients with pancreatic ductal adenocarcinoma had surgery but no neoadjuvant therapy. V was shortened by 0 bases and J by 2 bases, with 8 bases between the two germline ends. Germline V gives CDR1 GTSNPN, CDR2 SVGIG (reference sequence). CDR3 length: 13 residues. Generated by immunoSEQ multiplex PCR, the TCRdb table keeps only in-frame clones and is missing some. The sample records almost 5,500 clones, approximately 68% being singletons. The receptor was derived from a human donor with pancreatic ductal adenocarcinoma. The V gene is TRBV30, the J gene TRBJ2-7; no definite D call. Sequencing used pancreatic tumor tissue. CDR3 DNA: TGTGCCTGGAGTGTCAGGTCGCCCTACGAGCAGTACTTC. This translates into CAWSVRSPYEQYF.